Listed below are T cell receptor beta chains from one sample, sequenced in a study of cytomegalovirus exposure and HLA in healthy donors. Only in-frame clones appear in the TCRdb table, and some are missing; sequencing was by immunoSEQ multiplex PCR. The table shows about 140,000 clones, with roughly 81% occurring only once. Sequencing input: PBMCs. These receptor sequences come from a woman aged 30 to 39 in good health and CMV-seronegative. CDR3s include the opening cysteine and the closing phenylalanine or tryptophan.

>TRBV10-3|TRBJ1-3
CAISERQGTGNTIYF
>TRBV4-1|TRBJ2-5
CASSSIQETQYF
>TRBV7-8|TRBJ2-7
CASSLGWLVYEQYF
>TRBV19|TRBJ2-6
CASSQVSSSGANVLTF
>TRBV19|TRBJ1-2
CASSIAMKGLSYGYTF
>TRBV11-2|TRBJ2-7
CASSLGPGISSYEQYF
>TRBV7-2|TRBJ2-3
CASSLLTRRYTSTDTQYF
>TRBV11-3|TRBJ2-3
CASSLGSSDTQYF
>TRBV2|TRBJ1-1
CASLPGFRVGTEAFF
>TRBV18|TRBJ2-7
CASSPGSSYEQYF